Listed below are T cell receptor beta chains from one sample, sequenced in a study of yellow fever vaccine responses in identical twins. TCRdb re-called the RT-PCR reads with MiXCR, one entry per CDR3 protein. The table has 9,500 to 11,000 distinct CDR3 sequences, 77% seen once; the top ten hold more than 6.5%. Sequenced material: T cells from blood (PBMCs), unsorted or a sorted subset (not recorded which), taken before or after yellow fever vaccination (not recorded which). Receptors were obtained from a woman aged 18-29 years who received the yellow fever vaccine. CDR3s include the opening cysteine and the closing phenylalanine or tryptophan. Each record gives: J gene, clone size, D gene, V gene, CDR3 protein, CDR3 DNA. The D gene is left open where the match is weak. Clone size is not always given. Where it is, it says once, few, many or a class for expanded clones.

J: TRBJ2-2
size: few
D: .
V: TRBV11-1
CDR3: CASSFRTLSELFF
DNA: TGTGCCAGCAGCTTCCGGACGCTCTCGGAGCTGTTTTTT

J: TRBJ2-5
size: .
D: .
V: TRBV13
CDR3: CASSFQEETQYF
DNA: TGTGCCAGCAGCTTCCAGGAGGAGACCCAGTACTTC

J: TRBJ1-6
size: .
D: .
V: TRBV13
CDR3: CASRSGTSLHF
DNA: TGTGCCAGCAGAAGCGGGACTTCCCTCCACTTT

J: TRBJ1-2
size: .
D: .
V: TRBV10-3
CDR3: CALQTSSGYTF
DNA: TGTGCCTTACAGACATCCTCTGGCTACACCTTC

J: TRBJ2-1
size: .
D: .
V: TRBV7-9
CDR3: CASSFSLYNEQFF
DNA: TGTGCCAGCAGCTTCTCACTTTACAATGAGCAGTTCTTC

J: TRBJ2-7
size: once
D: .
V: TRBV6-5
CDR3: CASSFRDNYEQYF
DNA: TGTGCCAGCAGTTTCCGGGACAACTACGAGCAGTACTTC

J: TRBJ1-6
size: .
D: .
V: TRBV5-1
CDR3: CASSPGEVNSPLHF
DNA: TGCGCCAGCAGTCCAGGGGAGGTGAATTCACCCCTCCACTTT

J: TRBJ2-1
size: once
D: .
V: TRBV28
CDR3: CASTGSSPHEQFF
DNA: TGTGCCAGCACAGGTTCTAGCCCCCATGAGCAGTTCTTC

J: TRBJ1-6
size: .
D: TRBD1
V: TRBV11-1
CDR3: CASRETGVPWNSPLHF
DNA: TGTGCCAGCAGAGAGACAGGGGTCCCCTGGAATTCACCCCTCCACTTT

J: TRBJ2-7
size: .
D: .
V: TRBV15
CDR3: CATSRDLGSLYEQYF
DNA: TGTGCCACCAGCAGAGATCTGGGCAGCCTCTACGAGCAGTACTTC

J: TRBJ2-4
size: few
D: .
V: TRBV2
CDR3: CASTGTFDIQYF
DNA: TGTGCCAGCACCGGGACTTTTGACATTCAGTACTTC

J: TRBJ2-7
size: .
D: TRBD1
V: TRBV11-2
CDR3: CASSLGGTGGEQYF
DNA: TGTGCCAGCAGCTTAGGGGGGACAGGGGGCGAGCAGTACTTC

J: TRBJ1-3
size: .
D: .
V: TRBV3-1
CDR3: CASSQTAGNTIYF
DNA: TGTGCCAGCAGCCAAACAGCCGGAAACACCATATATTTT

J: TRBJ2-2
size: .
D: TRBD2
V: TRBV3-1
CDR3: CASSQVRAGGHTGELFF
DNA: TGTGCCAGCAGCCAAGTGCGAGCGGGAGGGCACACCGGGGAGCTGTTTTTT

J: TRBJ2-1
size: .
D: .
V: TRBV7-9
CDR3: CASSLGSSGEQFF
DNA: TGTGCCAGCAGCTTAGGTTCTAGTGGTGAGCAGTTCTTC

J: TRBJ2-2
size: .
D: TRBD1
V: TRBV9
CDR3: CASSDAETGSVTGELFF
DNA: TGTGCCAGCAGCGACGCCGAGACAGGGAGTGTCACCGGGGAGCTGTTTTTT

J: TRBJ2-3
size: .
D: .
V: TRBV21-1
CDR3: CASSKTRRTGGTDTQYF
DNA: TGTGCCAGCAGCAAAACCCGAAGGACAGGGGGTACAGATACGCAGTATTTT

J: TRBJ2-1
size: .
D: TRBD2
V: TRBV5-1
CDR3: CASSPGTSGRRDEQFF
DNA: TGCGCCAGCAGCCCCGGGACTAGCGGGAGGAGGGATGAGCAGTTCTTC

J: TRBJ2-5
size: .
D: .
V: TRBV2
CDR3: CASSLTLVETQYF
DNA: TGTGCCAGCAGTTTGACACTAGTGGAGACCCAGTACTTC

J: TRBJ2-1
size: .
D: .
V: TRBV10-3
CDR3: CAIMADAYNEQFF
DNA: TGTGCCATCATGGCGGATGCCTACAATGAGCAGTTCTTC

J: TRBJ2-2
size: few
D: TRBD1
V: TRBV6-4
CDR3: CASSDSTGAAGELFF
DNA: TGTGCCAGCAGTGACTCGACAGGGGCAGCCGGGGAGCTGTTTTTT

J: TRBJ2-1
size: .
D: .
V: TRBV5-4
CDR3: CASSSRYRSFYNEQFF
DNA: TGTGCCAGCAGCTCCCGTTATCGGTCCTTTTACAATGAGCAGTTCTTC

J: TRBJ1-1
size: .
D: .
V: TRBV13
CDR3: CASSFTKNTEAFF
DNA: TGTGCCAGCAGCTTCACGAAGAACACTGAAGCTTTCTTT

J: TRBJ2-1
size: .
D: .
V: TRBV12-3/TRBV12-4
CDR3: CASTHGGAYYNEQFF
DNA: TGTGCCAGCACCCACGGAGGGGCCTATTACAATGAGCAGTTCTTC

J: TRBJ2-1
size: few
D: .
V: TRBV6-4
CDR3: CASSEGLASYNEQFF
DNA: TGTGCCAGCAGTGAAGGCCTAGCTTCCTACAATGAGCAGTTCTTC

J: TRBJ2-1
size: few
D: TRBD2
V: TRBV4-2
CDR3: CASSHSEGLGGFDEQFF
DNA: TGTGCCAGCAGCCACTCAGAGGGACTAGGCGGATTCGATGAGCAGTTCTTC

J: TRBJ1-2
size: .
D: .
V: TRBV12-5
CDR3: CASGLGTEGSNYGYTF
DNA: TGTGCTAGTGGTTTGGGGACGGAGGGGTCTAACTATGGCTACACCTTC

J: TRBJ2-3
size: .
D: TRBD1
V: TRBV7-3
CDR3: CASSSPTGVTDTQYF
DNA: TGTGCCAGCAGCTCCCCCACAGGGGTAACAGATACGCAGTATTTT

J: TRBJ2-7
size: .
D: TRBD1
V: TRBV19
CDR3: CASSTQRTGNDEQYF
DNA: TGTGCCAGTAGTACTCAAAGGACAGGGAACGACGAGCAGTACTTC

J: TRBJ2-7
size: .
D: TRBD1
V: TRBV2
CDR3: CASRTGSYEQYF
DNA: TGTGCCAGTAGGACAGGGTCCTACGAGCAGTACTTC

J: TRBJ2-3
size: .
D: .
V: TRBV12-3/TRBV12-4
CDR3: CASSLMTDTQYF
DNA: TGTGCCAGCAGTTTAATGACAGATACGCAGTATTTT

J: TRBJ1-5
size: .
D: .
V: TRBV7-6
CDR3: CASSLWQGPNQPQHF
DNA: TGTGCCAGCAGCTTATGGCAGGGTCCCAATCAGCCCCAGCATTTT

J: TRBJ2-1
size: few
D: .
V: TRBV7-3
CDR3: CASSLNILQSRDEQFF
DNA: TGTGCCAGCAGTTTAAATATTCTACAGAGTAGGGATGAGCAGTTCTTC

J: TRBJ1-1
size: .
D: .
V: TRBV29-1
CDR3: CSVEDAQNTEAFF
DNA: TGCAGCGTTGAAGATGCACAGAACACTGAAGCTTTCTTT

J: TRBJ2-1
size: .
D: .
V: TRBV7-9
CDR3: CASSLLHTSTPNNEQFF
DNA: TGTGCCAGCAGCTTACTCCATACTAGCACACCTAACAATGAGCAGTTCTTC

J: TRBJ2-1
size: .
D: TRBD2
V: TRBV20-1
CDR3: CSARNLAGVYNEQFF
DNA: TGCAGTGCTAGAAATCTAGCGGGAGTTTACAATGAGCAGTTCTTC

J: TRBJ2-1
size: .
D: .
V: TRBV2
CDR3: CASSEPLSWVPYNEQFF
DNA: TGTGCCAGCAGTGAACCCCTTTCGTGGGTACCCTACAATGAGCAGTTCTTC

J: TRBJ1-1
size: few
D: .
V: TRBV5-5
CDR3: CASSLAWGTEAFF
DNA: TGTGCCAGCAGCTTGGCGTGGGGGACTGAAGCTTTCTTT

J: TRBJ2-3
size: .
D: .
V: TRBV9
CDR3: CASSLHGDTQYF
DNA: TGTGCCAGCAGCTTACATGGAGATACGCAGTATTTT

J: TRBJ2-1
size: .
D: TRBD1
V: TRBV6-2/TRBV6-3
CDR3: CASSSGTGGNEQFF
DNA: TGTGCCAGCAGTTCCGGGACAGGGGGAAATGAGCAGTTCTTC

J: TRBJ2-1
size: few
D: .
V: TRBV6-1
CDR3: CASSLRGAQIDNEQFF
DNA: TGTGCCAGCAGCCTCAGGGGTGCACAAATAGACAATGAGCAGTTCTTC

J: TRBJ2-1
size: .
D: TRBD1
V: TRBV19
CDR3: CASSSSGTDYNEQFF
DNA: TGTGCCAGTAGTTCCTCCGGGACAGACTACAATGAGCAGTTCTTC

J: TRBJ2-1
size: .
D: .
V: TRBV15
CDR3: CATSSRWDEQFF
DNA: TGTGCCACCAGCAGCCGGTGGGATGAGCAGTTCTTC

J: TRBJ2-3
size: .
D: .
V: TRBV28
CDR3: CGTSTDTQYF
DNA: TGTGGGACTAGCACAGATACGCAGTATTTT

J: TRBJ2-6
size: .
D: .
V: TRBV7-3
CDR3: CASSLSAGPRGANVLTF
DNA: TGTGCCAGCAGCTTATCCGCAGGCCCTCGGGGGGCCAACGTCCTGACTTTC

J: TRBJ1-2
size: .
D: .
V: TRBV9
CDR3: CASWSRGGYTF
DNA: TGTGCCAGCTGGTCCAGAGGTGGCTACACCTTC